This T cell receptor beta chain was sequenced in a study of blood T cell repertoires in COVID-19. Seattle patient enrollment occurred during active infection, with longitudinal follow-up thereafter. The CDR3 is 13 residues long. Clones were sequenced by immunoSEQ multiplex PCR, and TCRdb holds only the in-frame ones, with some missing. The sample carries more than 200,000 clones, more than 85% recorded once. This clonotype originated in a woman between 55 and 75 years old with COVID-19, enrolled during active disease. The chain is built from TRBV21-1 and TRBJ2-1; the DNA was not compared with TRBD1, the D call given in the table. TRBV21-1 is deemed a pseudogene. The source material was peripheral blood. This CDR3 is CASRCRPWNEQFF. CDR3 nucleotides: TGTGCCAGCAGATGCAGGCCCTGGAATGAGCAGTTCTTC.